This record concerns one T cell receptor beta chain sequence. Its antigen has not been determined. Per-nucleotide qualities are absent, and no much larger clonotype sits a single base away. The data were taken from a study of CD4 T cell repertoires in COVID-19 (dated by TCRdb to the early 2020s). Some background on the complete study: To analyze cross-reactivity, the CFSE-low cells were expanded with IL-2 for around 11 days and then labeled again and restimulated with spike proteins from other coronaviruses. Subset-level TCR Vbeta repertoire analysis of SARS-CoV-2-reactive T cells was performed in a few recovered individuals. The study characterized naturally processed CD4+ T cell responses to SARS-CoV-2 spike and nucleoprotein in COVID-19-recovered individuals, using TCR Vbeta sequencing to assess clonal composition.

What the research found in general, with its limitations: Between roughly 7 and 28% of SARS-CoV-2 clonotypes were also found in SARS-CoV and/or HKU1 spike-stimulated secondary cultures, consistent with cross-reactivity. Two or all three memory subsets shared several of the most expanded SARS-CoV-2-reactive clonotypes, which suggests intraclonal diversification.

Memory T cell samples that were not cultured went straight to sequencing right after ex vivo isolation. CD4+ total memory, central memory, effector memory and circulating T follicular helper cells were isolated from peripheral blood mononuclear cells. The library came from the immunoSEQ multiplex PCR assay. As for how the authors treated the data: The Chao-Jaccard similarity index and counts of shared clonotypes were used to quantify repertoire overlap between subsets. Entries here come from immuneACCESS through TCRdb and include only in-frame sequences with V and J called. Some clones fail to appear in such tables; in the studies checked, an unresolved V gene covers under half of the shortfall, and the cause of the remainder is unknown. The V and J calls and the clone size are those of that table, but D and trimming were determined from the DNA. The sample profile shows about 22,000 clones; around 86% of them were found once. Of the sample, over 0.45% falls within the top ten clones.

After removal of 3 bases from V and 4 bases from J, the junction retains 12 bases not matched to a gene. Based on the germline V gene (reference sequence), the CDR1 and CDR2 sequences are MNHEY and SMNVEV. The CDR3 covers 17 residues, taking in both the cysteine and the phenylalanine. Only CDR3 DNA remains: 51 bases, in frame from the first base. The material was central memory CD4+ T cells from blood, obtained before the COVID-19 pandemic. The label giving this sample's cell subset or site can be read as: CD4+ T central memory cells. Here the chain combines TRBV27 and TRBJ2-5, with 9 bases aligning to TRBD2. The sequence was obtained from a human donor who had COVID-19. DNA sequence: TGTGCCAGCAGTTTCGTCGGGGCGGGAGGGAAGGGAGAGACCCAGTACTTC. It is translated as CASSFVGAGGKGETQYF.